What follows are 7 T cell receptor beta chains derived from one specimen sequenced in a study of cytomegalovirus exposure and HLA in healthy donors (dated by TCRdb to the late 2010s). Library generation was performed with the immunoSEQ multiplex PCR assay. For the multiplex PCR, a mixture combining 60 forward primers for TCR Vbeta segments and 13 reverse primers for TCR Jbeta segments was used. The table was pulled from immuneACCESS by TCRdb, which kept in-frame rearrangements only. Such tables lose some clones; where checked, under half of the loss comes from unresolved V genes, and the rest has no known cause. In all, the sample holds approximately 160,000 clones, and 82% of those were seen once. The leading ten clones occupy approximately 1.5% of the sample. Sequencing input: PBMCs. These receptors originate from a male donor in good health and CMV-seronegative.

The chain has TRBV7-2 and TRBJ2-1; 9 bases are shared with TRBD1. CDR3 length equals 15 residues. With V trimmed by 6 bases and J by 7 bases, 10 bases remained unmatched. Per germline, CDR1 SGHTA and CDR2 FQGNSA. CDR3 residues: CASRSDRGIWNEQFF. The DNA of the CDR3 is TGTGCCAGCAGATCAGACAGGGGGATCTGGAATGAGCAGTTCTTC.

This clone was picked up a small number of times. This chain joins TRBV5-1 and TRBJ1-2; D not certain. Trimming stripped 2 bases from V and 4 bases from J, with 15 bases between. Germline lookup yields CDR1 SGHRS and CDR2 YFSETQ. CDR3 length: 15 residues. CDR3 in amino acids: CASSFRAGGGYGYTF. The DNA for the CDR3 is TGCGCCAGCAGCTTCCGCGCAGGAGGAGGCTATGGCTACACCTTC.

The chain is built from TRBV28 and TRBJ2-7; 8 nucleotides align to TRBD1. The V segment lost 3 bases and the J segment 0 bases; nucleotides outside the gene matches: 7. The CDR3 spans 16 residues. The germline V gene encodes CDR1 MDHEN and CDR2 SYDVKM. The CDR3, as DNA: TGTGCCAGCAGTTTTCCCGGGACAGGAAGCTCCTACGAGCAGTACTTC. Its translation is CASSFPGTGSSYEQYF.

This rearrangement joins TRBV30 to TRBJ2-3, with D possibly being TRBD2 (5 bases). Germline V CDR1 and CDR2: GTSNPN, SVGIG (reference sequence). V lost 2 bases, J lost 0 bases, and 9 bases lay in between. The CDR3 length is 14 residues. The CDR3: CAWSLGGSTDTQYF. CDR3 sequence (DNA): TGTGCCTGGAGTTTAGGCGGGAGCACAGATACGCAGTATTTT.

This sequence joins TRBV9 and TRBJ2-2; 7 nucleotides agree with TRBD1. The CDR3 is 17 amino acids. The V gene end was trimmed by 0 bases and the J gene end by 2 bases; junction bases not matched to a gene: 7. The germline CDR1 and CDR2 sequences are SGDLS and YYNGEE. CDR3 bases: TGTGCCAGCAGCGTAGATTCAGGGACAGTAAACACCGGGGAGCTGTTTTTT. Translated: CASSVDSGTVNTGELFF.

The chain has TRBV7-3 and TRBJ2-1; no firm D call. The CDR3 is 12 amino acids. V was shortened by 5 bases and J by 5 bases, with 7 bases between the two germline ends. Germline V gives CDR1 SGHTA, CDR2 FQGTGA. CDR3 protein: CASSLTDNEQFF. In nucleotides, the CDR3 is TGTGCCAGCAGCCTCACAGACAATGAGCAGTTCTTC.

CDR3 in amino acids: CASSPLVGGSTDTQYF. The CDR3 DNA reads as TGTGCCAGCAGTCCTCTCGTGGGGGGGAGCACAGATACGCAGTATTTT. The V call is TRBV7-7, the J call TRBJ2-3; 7 nucleotides line up with TRBD2. CDR1 and CDR2 (germline): SSHAT, FNYEAQ (reference sequence). The length of the CDR3 is 16 residues. Unmatched junction bases numbered 9, after V lost 6 bases and J lost 0 bases.